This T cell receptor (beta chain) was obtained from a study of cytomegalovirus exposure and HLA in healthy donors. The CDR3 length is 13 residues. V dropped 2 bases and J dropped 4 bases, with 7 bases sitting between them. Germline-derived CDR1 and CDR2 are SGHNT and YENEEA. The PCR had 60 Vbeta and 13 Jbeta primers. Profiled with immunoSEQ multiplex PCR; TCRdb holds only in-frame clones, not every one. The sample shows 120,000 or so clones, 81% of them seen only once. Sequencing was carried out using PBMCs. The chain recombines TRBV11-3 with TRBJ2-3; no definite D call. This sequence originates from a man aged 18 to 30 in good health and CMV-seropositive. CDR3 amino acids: CASSLSEADTQYF. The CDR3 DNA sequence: TGTGCCAGCAGCTTATCAGAGGCAGATACGCAGTATTTT. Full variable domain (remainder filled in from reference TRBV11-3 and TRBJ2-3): EAGVVQSPRYKIIEKKQPVAFWCNPISGHNTLYWYLQNLGQGPELLIRYENEEAVDDSQLPKDRFSAERLKGVDSTLKIQPAELGDSAVYLCASSLSEADTQYFGPGTRLTVL.